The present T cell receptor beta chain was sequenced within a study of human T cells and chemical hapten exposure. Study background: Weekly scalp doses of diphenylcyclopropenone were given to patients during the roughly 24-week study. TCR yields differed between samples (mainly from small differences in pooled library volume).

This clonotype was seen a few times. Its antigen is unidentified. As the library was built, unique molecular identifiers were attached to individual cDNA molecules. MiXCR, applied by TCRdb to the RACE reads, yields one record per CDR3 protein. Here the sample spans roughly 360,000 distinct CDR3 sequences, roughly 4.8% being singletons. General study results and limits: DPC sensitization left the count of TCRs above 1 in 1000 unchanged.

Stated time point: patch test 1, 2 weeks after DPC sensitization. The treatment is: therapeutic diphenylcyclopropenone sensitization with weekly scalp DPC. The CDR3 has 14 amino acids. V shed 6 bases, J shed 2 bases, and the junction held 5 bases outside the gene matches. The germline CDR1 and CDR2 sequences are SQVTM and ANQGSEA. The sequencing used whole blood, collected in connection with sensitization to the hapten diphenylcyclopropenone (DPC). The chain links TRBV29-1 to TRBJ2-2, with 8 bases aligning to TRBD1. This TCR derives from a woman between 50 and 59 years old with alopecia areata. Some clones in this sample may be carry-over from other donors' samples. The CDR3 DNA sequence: TGCAGCGTCCGGACAGGGCCCAACACCGGGGAGCTGTTTTTT. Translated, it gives CSVRTGPNTGELFF.